What follows are 9 T cell receptor beta chains derived from one specimen sequenced in a study of T cells in Graves' hyperthyroidism and ophthalmopathy. TCR beta CDR3 regions were amplified from RNA. HTBI primers drove first-round RT-PCR of the TCR CDR3. TCRdb redid the calling of the multiplex PCR reads with MiXCR, one entry per CDR3 protein. The top ten clones hold 5% to 6.5% of a sample with approximately 420,000 distinct CDR3 sequences, approximately 15% of them seen once. The sequencing sample was made of blood. The receptors shown here come from a woman in her late teens or twenties with Graves' hyperthyroidism.

This clonotype was seen repeatedly, ten times or more. The rearrangement uses TRBV11-3 and TRBJ2-5; TRBD1 matches at 8 bases. The J segment lost 3 bases and the V segment lost 4 bases, leaving 13 bases of the junction unmatched. Germline V gives CDR1 SGHNT, CDR2 YENEEA. This CDR3 has 17 amino acids. The CDR3 DNA follows: TGTGCCAGCAGCTCGAGCCCACAGGGGGAGTGGGAAGAGACCCAGTACTTC. As protein: CASSSSPQGEWEETQYF.

This clonotype was counted ten times or more. The gene calls are TRBV29-1 and TRBJ2-1; D is perhaps TRBD2 (6 bases). V dropped 2 bases and J dropped 8 bases, with 19 bases sitting between them. The germline V gene has CDR1 SQVTM and CDR2 ANQGSEA. This CDR3 has 15 residues. The CDR3 protein is CSVELASPWGDEQFF. For the CDR3, the DNA is TGCAGCGTTGAACTTGCCAGCCCCTGGGGGGATGAGCAGTTCTTC.

This clonotype occurred many times. V usage is TRBV30 and J usage is TRBJ2-3; D not certain. CDR3 size: 12 residues. V dropped 3 bases and J dropped 4 bases, with 8 bases sitting between them. Germline CDR1 reads GTSNPN; CDR2 reads SVGIG (reference sequence). The CDR3 coding sequence is TGTGCCTGGAGGGAAAGCGCAGATACGCAGTATTTT. This gives the protein CAWRESADTQYF.

This clonotype was seen repeatedly, ten times or more. The gene calls are TRBV20-1 and TRBJ2-5; 11 bases are a match to TRBD2. The CDR3 has 16 amino acids. The V and J ends lost 4 bases and 4 bases, in that order; junction bases with no gene match: 11. The germline V gene encodes CDR1 DFQATT and CDR2 SNEGSKA (reference sequence). CDR3 nucleotide sequence: TGCAGTGCTATCCGTTCCCCACTAGCGGGAGTAGAGACCCAGTACTTC. Amino acids: CSAIRSPLAGVETQYF.

This clonotype was picked up many times. J is TRBJ2-3 and V is TRBV7-2; either TRBD1 or TRBD2 may fit D (6 bases each). Germline V lookup: CDR1 SGHTA, CDR2 FQGNSA. This CDR3 comprises 14 residues. Trimming shortened V by 2 bases and J by 2 bases, and 8 bases separated the two germline ends. DNA for the CDR3: TGTGCCAGCAGCTTAAGGGGGGCCACAGATACGCAGTATTTT. Its translation is CASSLRGATDTQYF.

The table lists this clonotype with many counts. The V gene is TRBV6-2 or TRBV6-3, the J gene TRBJ2-2; no clear D gene. V dropped 7 bases and J dropped 5 bases, with 11 bases sitting between them. CDR1 and CDR2 (germline): MNHEY, SVGEGT. This CDR3 has 13 residues. CDR3 residues: CASTLGRTGELFF. As DNA, the CDR3 is TGTGCCAGCACCCTAGGTCGGACCGGGGAGCTGTTTTTT.

This clonotype was seen a few times. The chain is built from TRBV19 and TRBJ1-1; 9 bases are shared with TRBD1. Looked up from germline, CDR1 is LNHDA and CDR2 is SQIVND (reference sequence). There are 15 residues in the CDR3. V shed 5 bases, J shed 6 bases, and the junction held 10 bases outside the gene matches. The CDR3 sequence: CASSPEHRGLSEAFF. The CDR3, as DNA: TGTGCCAGTAGTCCAGAGCACAGGGGGCTCTCTGAAGCTTTCTTT.

This clonotype was counted many times. Here the CDR3 reads CATSREETEAFF. CDR3 nucleotide sequence: TGTGCCACCAGCAGGGAGGAAACAGAAGCTTTCTTT. The gene calls are TRBV15 and TRBJ1-1; D call uncertain. CDR3 size: 12 residues. In germline, CDR1 is LNHNV, CDR2 YYDKDF (reference sequence). V was pared by 3 bases and J by 8 bases, with 10 bases between. Together with reference TRBV15 and TRBJ1-1, the CDR3 gives the full variable domain: DAMVIQNPRYQVTQFGKPVTLSCSQTLNHNVMYWYQQKSSQAPKLLFHYYDKDFNNEADTPDNFQSRRPNTSFCFLDIRSPGLGDTAMYLCATSREETEAFFGQGTRLTVV.

This CDR3 reads CASSYNSDEQFF. The DNA for the CDR3 is TGTGCCAGCAGTTACAACAGTGATGAGCAGTTCTTC. This rearrangement joins TRBV6-2 or TRBV6-3 to TRBJ2-1; D is undetermined. V was pared by 2 bases and J by 8 bases, with 7 bases between. Germline CDR1 MNHEY, CDR2 SVGEGT. The CDR3 is made up of 12 amino acids.